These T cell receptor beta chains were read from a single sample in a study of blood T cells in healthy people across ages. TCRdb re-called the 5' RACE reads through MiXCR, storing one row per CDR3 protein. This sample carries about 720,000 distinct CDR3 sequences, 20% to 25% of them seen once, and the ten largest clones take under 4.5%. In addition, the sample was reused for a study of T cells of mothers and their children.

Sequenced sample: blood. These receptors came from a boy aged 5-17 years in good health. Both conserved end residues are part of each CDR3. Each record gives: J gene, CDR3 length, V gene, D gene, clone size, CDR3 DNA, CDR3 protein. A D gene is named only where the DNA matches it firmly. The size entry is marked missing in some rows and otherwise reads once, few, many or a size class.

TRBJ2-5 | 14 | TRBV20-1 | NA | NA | TGCAGTGCTAGTCCAGATCCCTACCAAGAGACCCAGTACTTC | CSASPDPYQETQYF
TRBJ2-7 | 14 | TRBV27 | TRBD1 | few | TGTGCCAGCAGTTTTACCGGACAGGGTTCCGAGCAGTACTTC | CASSFTGQGSEQYF
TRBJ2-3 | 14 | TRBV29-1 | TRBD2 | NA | TGCAGCGTTGAAGGTGGACTAGCGGAGGATACGCAGTATTTT | CSVEGGLAEDTQYF
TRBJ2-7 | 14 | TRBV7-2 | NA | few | TGTGCCAGCAACCGGGGGCAGGGGAGGAACGAGCAGTACTTC | CASNRGQGRNEQYF
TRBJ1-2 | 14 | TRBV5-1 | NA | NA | TGCGCCAGCAGTGGGACCGGGAGATTGTATGGCTACACCTTC | CASSGTGRLYGYTF
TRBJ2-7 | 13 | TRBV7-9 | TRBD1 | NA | TGTGCCAGCAGCTCCCCGACAGGGGGCGAGCAGTACTTC | CASSSPTGGEQYF
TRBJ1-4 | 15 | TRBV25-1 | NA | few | TGTGCCAGCAGTGAATTGGGGCCGTGGGGTGAAAAACTGTTTTTT | CASSELGPWGEKLFF
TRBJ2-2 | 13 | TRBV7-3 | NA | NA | TGTGCCAACAGCCTGGACATCACCGGGGAGCTGTTTTTT | CANSLDITGELFF
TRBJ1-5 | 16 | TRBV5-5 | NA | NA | TGTGCCAGCAGCTTGGTTCCCGTCGTAGCCGGTCAGCCCCAGCATTTT | CASSLVPVVAGQPQHF
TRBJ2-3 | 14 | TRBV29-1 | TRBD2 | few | TGCAGCGTTGAGAGGCGGGAGGACACAGATACGCAGTATTTT | CSVERREDTDTQYF
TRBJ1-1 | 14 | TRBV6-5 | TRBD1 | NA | TGTGCCAGCAGTTACTCGAAGGGGGCGACTGAAGCTTTCTTT | CASSYSKGATEAFF
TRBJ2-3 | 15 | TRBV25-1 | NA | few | TGTGCCAGCAGTGTTTTCGCGGGAAGCACAGATACGCAGTATTTT | CASSVFAGSTDTQYF
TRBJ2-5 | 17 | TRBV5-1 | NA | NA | TGCGCCAGCAGCCCCAGTAGACGGGGGCCCTCCCGGGAGACCCAGTACTTC | CASSPSRRGPSRETQYF
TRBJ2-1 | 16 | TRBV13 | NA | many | TGTGCCAGCAGCCCCCAGGGGGGGAGCTCCTACAATGAGCAGTTCTTC | CASSPQGGSSYNEQFF
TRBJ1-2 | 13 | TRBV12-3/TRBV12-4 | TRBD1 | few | TGTGCCAGCAGTTCGGACAGGGTCTATGGCTACACCTTC | CASSSDRVYGYTF
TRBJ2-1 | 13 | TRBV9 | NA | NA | TGTGCCAGCAGCACCCGCACTAGTTCTGAGCAGTTCTTC | CASSTRTSSEQFF
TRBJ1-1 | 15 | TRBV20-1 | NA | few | TGCAGTGCTAGAGTAGGATGGGCTTCGAACACTGAAGCTTTCTTT | CSARVGWASNTEAFF
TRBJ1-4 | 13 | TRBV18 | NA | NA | TGTGCCAGCTCACCTCCATACTATGAAAAACTGTTTTTT | CASSPPYYEKLFF
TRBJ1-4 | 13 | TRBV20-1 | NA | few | TGCAGTGCTGGCGAGACAGGAAATGAAAAACTGTTTTTT | CSAGETGNEKLFF
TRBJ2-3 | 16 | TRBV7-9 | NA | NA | TGTGCCAGCAGATATCTCCTGGACAGCCGCACAGATACGCAGTATTTT | CASRYLLDSRTDTQYF
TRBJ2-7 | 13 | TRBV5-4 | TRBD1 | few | TGTGCCAGCAGCCCGGACAGGTACAACGAGCAGTACTTC | CASSPDRYNEQYF
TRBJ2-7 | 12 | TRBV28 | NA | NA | TGTGCCACGCAGACAGCTTCCTACGAGCAGTACTTC | CATQTASYEQYF
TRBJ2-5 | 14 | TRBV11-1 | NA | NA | TGTGCCAGCAGCTTACGCAGTTACCAAGAGACCCAGTACTTC | CASSLRSYQETQYF
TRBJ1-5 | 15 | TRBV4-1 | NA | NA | TGCGCCAGCAGCCAAGTTGCCCAAAGCAATCAGCCCCAGCATTTT | CASSQVAQSNQPQHF
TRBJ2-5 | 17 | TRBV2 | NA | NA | TGTGCCAGCATTTTTTTCTCTGGTCGGGGGATGCAAGAGACCCAGTACTTC | CASIFFSGRGMQETQYF
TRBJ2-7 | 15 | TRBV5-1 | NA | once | TGCGCCAGCAGCTTGGAGGGGGGAAACCTCTACGAGCAGTACTTC | CASSLEGGNLYEQYF
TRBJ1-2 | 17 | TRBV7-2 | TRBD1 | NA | TGTGCCAGCAGCTTAGTCTTCTGGCAGGGGGCTAGTTATGGCTACACCTTC | CASSLVFWQGASYGYTF
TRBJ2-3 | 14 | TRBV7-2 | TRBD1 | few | TGTGCCAGCAGCCCCCGGGACAGGGTGGGTACGCAGTATTTT | CASSPRDRVGTQYF
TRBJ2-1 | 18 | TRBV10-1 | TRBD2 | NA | TGCGCCAGCAGTGACCCCGGGACTAGCGGAACCTCCTACAATGAGCAGTTCTTC | CASSDPGTSGTSYNEQFF
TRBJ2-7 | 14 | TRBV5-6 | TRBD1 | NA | TGTGCCAGCAGCTTGAGGGGGCGATTTCTCGAGCAGTACTTC | CASSLRGRFLEQYF
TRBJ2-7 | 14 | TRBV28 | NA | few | TGTGCCAGCAGTTTGTCAGGGCGCGCCGACGAGCAGTACTTC | CASSLSGRADEQYF
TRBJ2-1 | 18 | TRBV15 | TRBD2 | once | TGCGCCACCAGCAGAGATGGTGTAGGGGACTATACCTACAATGAACAGTTCTTC | CATSRDGVGDYTYNEQFF
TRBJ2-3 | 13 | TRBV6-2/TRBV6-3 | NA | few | TGTGCCAGCAGTTGGTCTACCACAGATACGCAGTATTTT | CASSWSTTDTQYF
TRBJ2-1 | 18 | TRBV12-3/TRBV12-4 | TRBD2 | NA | TGTGCCAGCAGTCCTTCGTTGGGGCTAGCGGGAGATAGCAATGAGCAGTTCTTC | CASSPSLGLAGDSNEQFF
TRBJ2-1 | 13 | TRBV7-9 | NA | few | TGTGCCAGCAGCGCCCCGGGATTCGATGAGCAGTTCTTC | CASSAPGFDEQFF
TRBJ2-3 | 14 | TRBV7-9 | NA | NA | TGTGCCAGCAGCAATATTATTAGCACAGATACGCAGTATTTT | CASSNIISTDTQYF
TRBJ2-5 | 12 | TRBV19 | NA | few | TGTGCCGGTAGCCTCCCGGGGGAGACCCAGTACTTC | CAGSLPGETQYF
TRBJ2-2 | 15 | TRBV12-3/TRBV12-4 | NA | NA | TGTGCCACCCGAGTGGGAGACCGACGCACCGGGGAGCTGTTTTTT | CATRVGDRRTGELFF
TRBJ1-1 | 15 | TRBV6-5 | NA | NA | TGTGCCAGCACCACCCCTGGGAGGGGGAGAGGTGAAGCTTTCTTT | CASTTPGRGRGEAFF
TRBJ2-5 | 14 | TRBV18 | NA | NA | TGTGCCAGCTCACCACGAGTGCTACAAGAGACCCAGTACTTC | CASSPRVLQETQYF
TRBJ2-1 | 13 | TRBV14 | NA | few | TGTGCCAGCAGCCAAGAATTTATCTATGAGCAGTTCTTC | CASSQEFIYEQFF
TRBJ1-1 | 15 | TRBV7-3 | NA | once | TGTGCCAGCAGCTCAATAGGGCTCACGAACACTGAAGCTTTCTTT | CASSSIGLTNTEAFF
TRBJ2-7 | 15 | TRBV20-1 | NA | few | TGCAGTGCTAGAGGGGCCGGAGAAATATCCTACGAGCAGTACTTC | CSARGAGEISYEQYF
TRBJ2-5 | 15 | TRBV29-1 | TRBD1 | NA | TGCAGCGTTGAAGGAGGGGACAGGGTACAAGAGACCCAGTACTTC | CSVEGGDRVQETQYF
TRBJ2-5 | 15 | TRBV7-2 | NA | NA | TGTGCCAGCAGAAATTCGGAGGGACCGGGAGAGACCCAGTACTTC | CASRNSEGPGETQYF
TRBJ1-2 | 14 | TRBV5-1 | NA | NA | TGCGCCAGCAGCATAATCCCGGGACTGTATGGCTACACCTTC | CASSIIPGLYGYTF
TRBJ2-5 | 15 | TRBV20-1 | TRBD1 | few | TGCAGTGCTGGACGACCGGGACAGCCAAAGGAGACCCAGTACTTC | CSAGRPGQPKETQYF
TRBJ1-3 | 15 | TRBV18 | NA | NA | TGTGCCAGCTCACCACTCCCGGGGATAGGAAACACCATATATTTT | CASSPLPGIGNTIYF
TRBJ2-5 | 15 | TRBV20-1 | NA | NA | TGCAGTGCTAGAGATGGGGCAGCTAAACAAGAGACCCAGTACTTC | CSARDGAAKQETQYF
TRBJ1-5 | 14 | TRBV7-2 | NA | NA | TGTGCCAGCAGCTTAGCGGCGGTTGGCTTACCCCAGCATTTT | CASSLAAVGLPQHF
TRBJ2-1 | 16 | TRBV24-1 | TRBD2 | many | TGTGCCACCAGTGACCTTAGCGGGACCTCCTACAATGAGCAGTTCTTC | CATSDLSGTSYNEQFF
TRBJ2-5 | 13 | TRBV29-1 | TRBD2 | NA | TGCAGCGCCGTGACTAGCAGCGAAGAGACCCAGTACTTC | CSAVTSSEETQYF
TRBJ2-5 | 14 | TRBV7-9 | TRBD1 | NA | TGTGCCAGCACAACCCAACAGGGGTTAGAGACCCAGTACTTC | CASTTQQGLETQYF
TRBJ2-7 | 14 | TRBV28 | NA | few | TGTGCCAGCAGTTTGGGGGACATAGCCTACGAGCAGTACTTC | CASSLGDIAYEQYF
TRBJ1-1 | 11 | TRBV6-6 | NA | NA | TGTGCCAGCAGGGGAGGGTCGGAAGCTTTCTTT | CASRGGSEAFF